The T cell receptor (beta chain) under discussion was sequenced for a study of shared clonotypes between healthy human individuals. The table came from immunoSEQ multiplex PCR; TCRdb's copy has only in-frame clones and leaves some out. The top ten hold approximately 0.11% of the sample, which has around 550,000 clones, approximately 95% seen once. Remarks on this clone: Other nucleotide sequences in the sample specify the same CDR3.

Germline CDR1 and CDR2: SEHNR and FQNEAQ (reference sequence). CDR3 size: 12 residues. Trimming removed 5 bases at V and 7 bases at J, with 12 bases between. In the naive CD8 group, cells lacked CD45RO and were positively selected for CCR7, so terminally differentiated effector memory CD45RA+ cells were left out. Input material: naive CD8+ T cells sorted from blood. The source of this sequence is a woman aged 25 to 39 in good health. The rearrangement joins TRBV7-9 to TRBJ2-7, with D hard to call. The DNA for the CDR3 is TGTGCCAGCAGCCTTGGGTCCTCGGAGCAGTACTTC. This sequence encodes CASSLGSSEQYF.